These 4 T cell receptor beta chains were all obtained from the same sample, sequenced in a study of T cell clusters in autoimmune cytopenias (dated by TCRdb to between 2018 and 2021). Per sample, roughly 250 ng of peripheral blood genomic DNA, 35,000 to 45,000 genome equivalents, was used for TRB amplification. Sequencing took place on an Illumina MiSeq. To amplify TRB rearrangements, a touch-down multiplex PCR protocol was run with the TRB-A and TRB-B primer pools combined in a single tube. TCRdb reprocessed the sequencing reads and holds a single record per CDR3 protein sequence, with no DNA. The record for this sample contains approximately 3,600 distinct CDR3 sequences. Of the sample, around a third is held by the ten largest clones. Sequenced material: peripheral blood. Source of these receptors: a human donor with an autoimmune cytopenia, with autoimmune hepatitis or in good health (not recorded which).

J is TRBJ2-1 and V is TRBV30; the TCRdb D gene call, TRBD2, has no DNA to confirm it. Germline CDR1 is GTSNPN and CDR2 is SVGIG (reference sequence). This CDR3 spans 13 amino acids. The CDR3 here is CAREREGYNEQFF.

Judged by frequency, this clonotype is medium-sized. This rearrangement joins TRBV5-4 to TRBJ1-6; TCRdb reports TRBD1, a call that lacks DNA to check it against. CDR1 and CDR2 (germline): SGHNT, YYREEE (reference sequence). The CDR3 consists of 15 residues. The CDR3 loop is CASSFQGINNSPLHF.

This chain uses TRBV27 with TRBJ1-1. This CDR3 is 13 amino acids long. Germline CDR1 reads MNHEY; CDR2 reads SMNVEV (reference sequence). CDR3: CATRVKGNTEAFF.

This clonotype counts as medium-sized by frequency. CDR3 region: CATSTPESGKAYEQYF. The chain recombines TRBV15 with TRBJ2-7; TCRdb designates TRBD2, a call that cannot be tested without DNA. Germline values: CDR1 LNHNV, CDR2 YYDKDF (reference sequence). CDR3 length: 16 residues.